This T cell receptor (beta chain) derives from a study of blood T cell repertoires in COVID-19. This clone was picked up one time. Generated by immunoSEQ multiplex PCR, the TCRdb table keeps only in-frame clones and is missing some. The table records tens of thousands of clones, about 85% of them present only once. CDR3 length: 14 amino acids. The germline V gene encodes CDR1 MNHEY and CDR2 SVGAGI. Deletions cut 9 bases from V and 0 bases from J, with 12 bases between. The rearrangement uses TRBV6-5 and TRBJ2-1; D is unclear. This receptor was obtained from a woman in her 70s with acute or convalescent COVID-19. The sequenced sample consisted of peripheral blood. The CDR3 reads CASSEPSSYNEQFF. The CDR3 DNA follows: TGTGCCAGTTCTGAACCGAGCTCCTACAATGAGCAGTTCTTC.